This T cell receptor (beta chain) was obtained from a study of shared clonotypes between healthy human individuals. Study outcomes and limitations: Sequencing depth was expected to affect clonotype sharing among donors.

Sequencing used immunoSEQ multiplex PCR; TCRdb keeps in-frame clones, though not all of them. The sample consists of around 510,000 clones, around 78% of them appearing once. As regards this clone: Its matching antigen is unknown.

Germline CDR1 is MRHNA and CDR2 is SNTAGT. This CDR3 is 15 amino acids long. The clonotype originates from a woman aged 40-49 years in good health. Some clones in this sample may be carry-over from other donors' samples. Sequenced input: PBMCs. This chain joins TRBV6-4 and TRBJ2-5; D uncertain. The DNA end is more similar to TRBJ2-7, so the J call may be wrong. CDR3: CASSKGGPIPYEQYF. In nucleotides, the CDR3 is TGTGCCAGCAGTAAGGGCGGCCCAATACCTTACGAGCAGTACTTC.